This entry describes one TCR beta chain. Its antigen is not known. This entry is derived from a study of cytomegalovirus exposure and HLA in healthy donors. At the level of the study: In terms of ancestry, the Caucasian-associated cluster contained around four fifths of the approximately 380 genotyped donors.

Primers for the PCR totalled 60 Vbeta and 13 Jbeta. Original data processing: In a later analysis, around 10 million of 65 million to 90 million unique beta chains occurred in at least two donors. Sequencing was performed with immunoSEQ multiplex PCR; in TCRdb, only in-frame clones are kept and a portion is missing. V and J calls plus clone size are reproduced from that table; the DNA served to infer D and trimming. This listing includes roughly 80,000 clones. Overall study findings and caveats: In an earlier analysis, productive rearrangement rates for most beta V segments clustered near 87% or 30%.

V was clipped by 6 bases and J by 6 bases, with 16 bases between them. The CDR3 loop spans 15 amino acids. Germline V gene data show CDR1 as SGHRS and CDR2 as YFSETQ. The V gene is TRBV5-1, the J gene TRBJ1-6, with D possibly being TRBD1 (5 bases). The specimen sequenced was PBMCs. The source of this sequence is a man over 45 in good health and CMV-seropositive. The DNA for the CDR3 is TGCGCCAGCAATCCCGGGGGATTGGGTAATTCACCCCTCCACTTT. It yields the protein CASNPGGLGNSPLHF.